One and the same sample provided the 15 T cell receptor beta chains below, sequenced in a study of blood T cells in healthy people across ages. Primed by a sample-barcoded 5' primer and a J-beta primer mix, a second PCR proceeded for about 7 to 11 cycles. Each CDR3 protein gets one entry after TCRdb re-called the 5' RACE reads with MiXCR. The data hold 1.5 million to 1.8 million distinct CDR3 sequences, with 35% to 45% observed a single time. Sequencing was performed on blood. The receptors come from a woman between 18 and 30 years old in good health.

The chain uses TRBV4-1 and TRBJ2-5, with TRBD1 identical over 9 bases. Looked up from germline, CDR1 is MGHRA and CDR2 is YSYEKL. The CDR3 extends over 14 amino acids. Trimming took 4 bases from V and 11 from J; bases not matched to a gene: 11. DNA of the CDR3: TGCGCCAGCAGCCGGGGACAGGGTGAGGCTGAGCAGTACTTC. Amino acids: CASSRGQGEAEQYF.

The genes are TRBV5-1 and TRBJ1-1; maybe TRBD1 (5 bases). Germline loops: CDR1 SGHRS, CDR2 YFSETQ. The CDR3 length is 17 residues. Trimming pared 4 bases from V and 0 bases from J, leaving 19 bases between. CDR3 amino acids: CASSKGQTGTVNTEAFF. DNA for the CDR3: TGCGCCAGCAGCAAAGGACAAACCGGGACCGTGAACACTGAAGCTTTCTTT.

The chain couples TRBV29-1 to TRBJ2-2; 12 bases line up with TRBD2. Germline V lookup: CDR1 SQVTM, CDR2 ANQGSEA. Trimming took 4 bases from V and 5 from J; bases not matched to a gene: 2. This CDR3 has 14 residues. The CDR3 loop reads CSVGLAGVTGELFF. The DNA for the CDR3 is TGCAGCGTTGGACTAGCGGGGGTGACCGGGGAGCTGTTTTTT.

The genes are TRBV12-3 or TRBV12-4 and TRBJ2-2, with 7 nucleotides matching TRBD2. This CDR3 has 16 amino acids. V lost 4 bases to trimming and J lost 1 base; unmatched junction nucleotides: 6. CDR3 bases: TGTGCCAGCAGTTCGCCAGCGGGACGGAACACCGGGGAGCTGTTTTTT. Protein product: CASSSPAGRNTGELFF.

The gene calls are TRBV21-1 and TRBJ2-1; TRBD2, as called in the table, went unchecked against the DNA. TRBV21-1 is given as a pseudogene. There are 19 residues in the CDR3. The CDR3 loop is CASSKGPTSGGSPYNEQFF. The CDR3 coding sequence is TGTGCCAGCAGCAAAGGCCCGACTAGCGGGGGCTCCCCCTACAATGAGCAGTTCTTC.

For this clonotype: This could be a read error, since a much larger clone is one nucleotide away. The chain uses TRBV4-1 and TRBJ2-3; weak D call: TRBD1 (5 bases). CDR3 length: 12 residues. CDR1 is MGHRA and CDR2 is YSYEKL in the germline V gene. CDR3 protein: CAGSQDRDTQYF. The CDR3, as DNA: TGCGCCGGCAGCCAAGACAGAGATACGCAGTATTTT.

The chain couples TRBV3-1 to TRBJ1-6; D ambiguous. CDR1 LGHDT and CDR2 YNNKEL come from the germline V gene (reference sequence). This CDR3 is 15 amino acids long. Trimming took off 2 bases at V and 8 bases at J, with 13 bases between the two ends. The CDR3, as DNA: TGTGCCAGCAGCCAATTAGACCCATGGGATTCACCCCTCCACTTT. Translating gives CASSQLDPWDSPLHF.

The chain recombines TRBV20-1 with TRBJ1-4; D remains unclear. CDR1 and CDR2 (germline): DFQATT, SNEGSKA (reference sequence). V lost 5 bases to trimming and J lost 1 base, with 20 bases between them. This CDR3 has 17 amino acids. The CDR3 DNA follows: TGCAGTGCTGGTTCACCGGGGTTAACTCAAACTAATGAAAAACTGTTTTTT. Residues: CSAGSPGLTQTNEKLFF.

The chain combines TRBV29-1 with TRBJ2-2, with D possibly matching TRBD1 (6 bases). Germline V gene data show CDR1 as SQVTM and CDR2 as ANQGSEA. The CDR3 extends over 13 amino acids. V shed 7 bases and J shed 4 bases, with 13 bases lying between them. The CDR3 DNA follows: TGCAGCGCCCGACAGGCATCCACCGGGGAGCTGTTTTTT. Amino acids: CSARQASTGELFF.

This clonotype was recorded a few times. The rearrangement uses TRBV6-1 and TRBJ1-4, with 8 bases aligning to TRBD1. The junction had 5 bases not matched to a gene; V was cut back by 2 bases and J by 6 bases. CDR3 size: 15 residues. CDR1 and CDR2 from the germline V gene are MNHNS and SASEGT. The CDR3 DNA reads TGTGCCAGCAGTGAACACCCAGGGGGCGATGAAAAACTGTTTTTT. Protein: CASSEHPGGDEKLFF.

This chain uses TRBV27 with TRBJ2-3, with 7 nucleotides matching TRBD1. Germline loops: CDR1 MNHEY, CDR2 SMNVEV (reference sequence). J was trimmed by 5 bases and V by 6 bases; bases with no gene match: 8. The CDR3 contains 14 residues. CDR3 sequence (DNA): TGTGCCAGCAGGACCCCTCGACAGGGAGATACGCAGTATTTT. Its translation: CASRTPRQGDTQYF.

The chain is built from TRBV7-2 and TRBJ2-7; 9 nucleotides line up with TRBD2. This CDR3 spans 15 amino acids. Trimming cost V 0 bases and J 2 bases; bases outside gene matches: 2. Germline-derived CDR1 and CDR2 are SGHTA and FQGNSA. The CDR3 DNA is TGTGCCAGCAGCTTAGCTAGCGGGAGCACCTACGAGCAGTACTTC. This sequence encodes CASSLASGSTYEQYF.

The chain recombines TRBV6-8 with TRBJ2-1, with D perhaps TRBD2 (7 bases). The J call is uncertain, as TRBJ2-7 better fits the DNA end. CDR3 size: 16 residues. Germline loops: CDR1 MNHGY, CDR2 SAAAGT. DNA for the CDR3: TGTGCCAGCACTTGGCTGGGAGGGGGTTCCTACAATGAGCAGTACTTC. Translating it yields CASTWLGGGSYNEQYF.

This clonotype was picked up one time. The chain combines TRBV5-1 with TRBJ2-5, with TRBD2 matching 12 bases. This CDR3 contains 15 residues. Germline trimming cut 4 bases from V and 5 bases from J; bases unmatched to any gene: 6. From germline, CDR1 is SGHRS and CDR2 YFSETQ. Here the CDR3 DNA reads TGCGCCAGCAGCGCCACTACTAGCGGGGGGGAGACCCAGTACTTC. Translating gives CASSATTSGGETQYF.

This clonotype came up a few times. This sequence joins TRBV7-2 and TRBJ2-4; TRBD1 matches 10 bases. The V and J ends lost 4 bases and 8 bases, in that order; junction bases with no gene match: 5. The CDR3 is made up of 14 amino acids. Germline loops: CDR1 SGHTA, CDR2 FQGNSA. CDR3 protein: CASSSTGGWDIQYF. The DNA of the CDR3 is TGTGCCAGCAGCTCGACAGGGGGCTGGGACATTCAGTACTTC.